This T cell receptor beta chain originates from a study of CD4+ T cells in melanoma. Deletions cut 5 bases from V and 2 bases from J, with 15 bases between. CDR3 length equals 15 residues. Germline V lookup: CDR1 SGHTA, CDR2 FQGTGA. Assay used: immunoSEQ multiplex PCR; TCRdb lists only in-frame clones, some missing. Of some 47,000 clones detected, approximately 92% appear once; the ten largest clones hold about 12%. Of note for this clone: What it binds is unknown.

Findings of the study overall: Reportedly, melanoma neoantigen-specific CD4+ T cells showed varied differentiation states.

This clonotype was obtained from a human donor with melanoma. This sequence joins TRBV7-3 and TRBJ1-1; D is possibly TRBD1 (5 bases). Sequenced sample: peripheral blood. CDR3 region: CASSRGGVSNTEAFF. The CDR3 region has the DNA TGTGCCAGCAGCCGCGGGGGAGTGAGCAACACTGAAGCTTTCTTT.